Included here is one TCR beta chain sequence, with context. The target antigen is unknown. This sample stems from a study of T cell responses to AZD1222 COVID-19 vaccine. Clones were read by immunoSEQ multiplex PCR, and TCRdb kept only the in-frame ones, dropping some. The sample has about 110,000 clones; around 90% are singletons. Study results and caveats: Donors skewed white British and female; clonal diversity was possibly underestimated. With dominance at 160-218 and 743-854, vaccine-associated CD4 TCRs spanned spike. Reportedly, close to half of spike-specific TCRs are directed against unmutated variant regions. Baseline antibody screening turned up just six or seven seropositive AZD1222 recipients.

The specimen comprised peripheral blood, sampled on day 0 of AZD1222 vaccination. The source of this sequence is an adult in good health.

CDR3 amino acids: CASSLDGAGDPGTEAFF. Here the CDR3 DNA reads TGTGCCAGCAGCTTAGATGGGGCGGGGGACCCCGGGACTGAAGCTTTCTTT. This chain links TRBV11-2 with TRBJ1-1, with D perhaps TRBD1 (5 bases). The germline V gene encodes CDR1 SGHAT and CDR2 FQNNGV. The germline V and J ends were trimmed by 0 bases and 5 bases, with 19 bases remaining between them. The CDR3 consists of 17 residues.